What follows are 15 T cell receptor beta chains derived from one specimen sequenced in a study of neoadjuvant nivolumab and ipilimumab in lung cancer. The method was immunoSEQ multiplex PCR; TCRdb's version includes in-frame clones alone and lacks a portion of them. The top ten hold about 3.5% of the sample, which has roughly 45,000 clones, approximately 90% seen once. The starting material was blood, obtained before neoadjuvant nivolumab, alone or with ipilimumab. Receptors were obtained from an adult with non-small cell lung cancer. Some clones in this sample may be carry-over from other donors' samples.

This rearrangement joins TRBV5-4 to TRBJ1-1, with TRBD1 matching over 7 bases. The CDR3 runs to 15 residues. The V and J ends lost 0 bases and 2 bases, in that order; junction bases with no gene match: 4. CDR1 is SGHNT and CDR2 is YYREEE in the germline V gene (reference sequence). The CDR3 protein is CASSLGQGGNTEAFF. The CDR3 region has the DNA TGTGCCAGCAGCTTGGGGCAGGGGGGAAACACTGAAGCTTTCTTT.

This chain joins TRBV27 and TRBJ1-2, with 9 nucleotides matching TRBD1. V gave up 5 bases and J gave up 8 bases; unmatched junction bases: 3. The CDR3 has 12 amino acids. CDR1 and CDR2 (germline): MNHEY, SMNVEV (reference sequence). The CDR3 DNA sequence: TGTGCCAGCAGTAGGACAGGGGAAGGCTACACCTTC. Its protein is CASSRTGEGYTF.

This clone appeared once. The chain employs TRBV29-1 and TRBJ1-1, with TRBD1 as a possible D gene (5 bases). V lost 7 bases and J 7 bases, leaving 16 bases between the germline ends. The CDR3 contains 12 residues. The V gene's germline CDR1 is SQVTM and CDR2 ANQGSEA. The DNA of the CDR3 is TGCAGCGCCACCCGGGACGGAGGTGAAGCTTTCTTT. Protein: CSATRDGGEAFF.

V usage is TRBV7-9 and J usage is TRBJ2-2; 11 bases agree with TRBD2. Germline CDR1 SEHNR, CDR2 FQNEAQ (reference sequence). The CDR3 loop spans 17 amino acids. Trimming took 1 base from V and 3 from J; bases not matched to a gene: 4. CDR3 region: CASSLGTSGLDTGELFF. The CDR3 DNA sequence: TGTGCCAGCAGCTTAGGGACTAGCGGGTTGGACACCGGGGAGCTGTTTTTT.

V gene TRBV2 combines with J gene TRBJ1-5; the D gene is possibly TRBD1 (6 bases). Germline V lookup: CDR1 SNHLY, CDR2 FYNNEI. V was clipped by 6 bases and J by 11 bases, with 23 bases between them. The length of the CDR3 is 15 residues. CDR3 protein: CASRGTGQYQGTQHF. Written as DNA, the CDR3 is TGTGCCAGCAGGGGCACCGGACAGTATCAAGGGACCCAGCATTTT. Looking up the rest from reference TRBV2 and TRBJ1-5 gives the full variable domain: EPEVTQTPSHQVTQMGQEVILRCVPISNHLYFYWYRQILGQKVEFLVSFYNNEISEKSEIFDDQFSVERPDGSNFTLKIRSTKLEDSAMYFCASRGTGQYQGTQHFGDGTRLSIL.

The chain is built from TRBV19 and TRBJ1-5; 7 nucleotides agree with TRBD1. Germline loops: CDR1 LNHDA, CDR2 SQIVND (reference sequence). The CDR3 consists of 13 residues. V shed 10 bases, J shed 7 bases, and the junction held 10 bases outside the gene matches. CDR3: CATQAGQRQPQHF. CDR3 DNA: TGTGCCACCCAAGCGGGACAGAGGCAGCCCCAGCATTTT.

This clone was counted a few times. This chain joins TRBV2 and TRBJ2-3; either TRBD1 or TRBD2 may supply D (6 bases each). This CDR3 comprises 15 residues. Germline loops: CDR1 SNHLY, CDR2 FYNNEI. The germline V and J ends were trimmed by 3 bases and 1 base, with 11 bases remaining between them. The CDR3 protein is CASSDSGARTDTQYF. For the CDR3, the DNA is TGTGCCAGCAGTGACTCGGGGGCGCGCACAGATACGCAGTATTTT.

The chain links TRBV2 to TRBJ2-2; D remains ambiguous. The CDR3 has 13 residues. Trimming took off 6 bases at V and 4 bases at J, with 9 bases between the two ends. Germline V lookup: CDR1 SNHLY, CDR2 FYNNEI. In DNA, the CDR3 is TGTGCCAGCAGGGTCTTTCCCACCGGGGAGCTGTTTTTT. Its translation: CASRVFPTGELFF.

The J gene is TRBJ1-4, the V gene TRBV4-1; 10 nucleotides match TRBD1. CDR1 is MGHRA, CDR2 YSYEKL, per germline. This CDR3 comprises 17 residues. V trimming: 1 base; J trimming: 0 bases; junction bases outside the gene matches: 2. As DNA, the CDR3 is TGCGCCAGCAGCCAAGGTGGACAGGGGGCAACTAATGAAAAACTGTTTTTT. Translation: CASSQGGQGATNEKLFF.

The genes are TRBV5-1 and TRBJ2-5; D not certain. This CDR3 region has 12 residues. CDR1 and CDR2 (germline): SGHRS, YFSETQ. The V and J ends lost 0 bases and 10 bases respectively, with 10 bases between them. CDR3 sequence reads: CASSLVAGSQYF. CDR3 sequence (DNA): TGCGCCAGCAGCTTGGTGGCCGGAAGCCAGTACTTC. Drawing the rest from reference TRBV5-1 and TRBJ2-5, the complete variable domain is KAGVTQTPRYLIKTRGQQVTLSCSPISGHRSVSWYQQTPGQGLQFLFEYFSETQRNKGNFPGRFSGRQFSNSRSEMNVSTLELGDSALYLCASSLVAGSQYFGPGTRLLVL.

The chain employs TRBV4-2 and TRBJ1-1; maybe TRBD1 (5 bases). The length of the CDR3 is 14 residues. The V end was cut by 3 bases, the J end by 0 bases, with 8 bases between. The germline CDR1 and CDR2 sequences are LGHNA and YNFKEQ. The CDR3 is CASSHGTVNTEAFF. CDR3 DNA: TGTGCCAGCAGCCATGGGACGGTGAACACTGAAGCTTTCTTT.

The chain employs TRBV4-3 and TRBJ2-1; TRBD2 is a possible D gene (7 bases). The V gene lost 0 bases and the J gene lost 2 bases, with 11 bases spanning the gap. Germline loops: CDR1 LGHNA, CDR2 YSLEER. This CDR3 has 16 amino acids. In DNA, the CDR3 is TGCGCCAGCAGCCAAGAGCGGGGGCGAGCCTACAATGAGCAGTTCTTC. Translated: CASSQERGRAYNEQFF.

The chain combines TRBV29-1 with TRBJ1-2, with TRBD1 as a possible D gene (5 bases). V was shortened by 1 base and J by 1 base, with 28 bases between the two germline ends. Germline V CDR1 and CDR2: SQVTM, ANQGSEA. This CDR3 has 20 residues. CDR3 nucleotide sequence: TGCAGCGTTGAAGCCGATTCCCTGGCGTCCGACAGATCCTATAACTATGGCTACACCTTC. Translation gives CSVEADSLASDRSYNYGYTF.

The CDR3 is CASSQQGTVLGQGYTF. The DNA for the CDR3 is TGCGCCAGCAGCCAACAGGGGACAGTTCTAGGACAAGGCTACACCTTC. The chain couples TRBV5-1 to TRBJ1-2; 7 bases are shared with TRBD1. Germline CDR1 SGHRS, CDR2 YFSETQ. V lost 4 bases and J lost 8; bases outside the gene matches: 17. The CDR3 consists of 16 residues.

The chain is built from TRBV19 and TRBJ2-5, with TRBD2 matching 14 bases. Germline trimming cut 1 base from V and 3 bases from J; bases unmatched to any gene: 10. The germline V gene encodes CDR1 LNHDA and CDR2 SQIVND (reference sequence). The CDR3 spans 19 residues. CDR3 sequence reads: CASSIGRTSGRRREETQYF. The CDR3, as DNA: TGTGCCAGTAGTATAGGACGGACTAGCGGGAGGCGTAGAGAAGAGACCCAGTACTTC.